This T cell receptor (beta chain) was documented in a study of tumor and adjacent non-tumor tissue in lung cancer. At the level of the study: Some 4.1 million productive TCRbeta reads were obtained per sample on average. General study results and limits: Compared with tumor, normal lung showed significantly lower TCR diversity.

In the case of this clonotype: Its matching antigen is unknown. One end of the junction varies from germline; a read error may be responsible.

Per the germline V gene, CDR1 is DFQATT and CDR2 is SNEGSKA (reference sequence). The CDR3 spans 15 residues. The template was RNA from unsorted bulk tissue. The normal lung tissue was taken more than 3 cm from the tumor edge. Donors were chemotherapy-naive, newly diagnosed lung cancer surgical patients in China, August–late 2014. The library came from three nested PCR rounds adapted from ARM-PCR protocols. Each CDR3 protein is one row after TCRdb ran MiXCR on the multiplex PCR reads. This table has around 80,000 distinct CDR3 sequences, about four fifths appearing once. The chain uses TRBV20-1 and TRBJ2-3; no definite D call. This clonotype was sampled from a man in his sixties with non-small cell lung cancer. Sequenced: distant non-tumor lung tissue. In DNA form, the CDR3 reads TGCAATGCTAGAGACTGGCAGTTTAGCACAGATACGCAGTATTTT. Residues: CNARDWQFSTDTQYF.